This paragraph reports one T cell receptor beta chain. The antigen is not known. These data are taken from a study of CD8 T cells in ankylosing spondylitis. Quantitative barcoded 5'-RACE was used to prepare TCR beta libraries. TCRdb re-called the 5' RACE reads with MiXCR, one entry per CDR3 protein. The table includes 230,000 or so distinct CDR3 sequences, about 24% detected once. General observations from the study: Some motif variants had been reported before (in reactive arthritis synovial fluid and blood). Significant enrichment of disease-linked clones was reported in matched ankylosing spondylitis synovial fluid. Those disease-linked clones were CD8+; they were also relatively rare in peripheral blood.

Losses at the gene ends were 5 bases for V and 1 base for J; bases not matched to a gene: 5. The CDR3 is 15 residues long. CDR1 is SGHRS, CDR2 YFSETQ, per germline. Sequenced sample: blood, either unsorted or a sorted T cell fraction (not recorded which). The V and J genes are TRBV5-1 and TRBJ2-2; 7 bases are a match to TRBD1. The TCR sequence derives from a male donor with ankylosing spondylitis or in good health (not recorded which). The CDR3 loop is CASRLRDRNTGELFF. CDR3 in DNA: TGCGCCAGCAGACTCCGGGACAGGAACACCGGGGAGCTGTTTTTT.